A selection of T cell receptor beta chains follows, all from one sample in a study of CD8+ T cells in alopecia areata. Libraries were prepared by immunoSEQ multiplex PCR; TCRdb keeps only in-frame clonotypes and omits some of them. The table lists 200,000 to 250,000 clones, approximately 52% of them singletons, with approximately 0.44% in the top ten. Sequencing used CD4+ T cells sorted from blood, obtained at week 0. These receptor sequences come from a human donor with alopecia areata. The CDR3 runs from the conserved cysteine through the conserved F or W. The order of the fields is J gene, V gene, CDR3 protein.

>TRBJ1-1|TRBV29-1
CSVDVQGVGTEAFF
>TRBJ1-5|TRBV15
CATSRDQTGGPQHF
>TRBJ2-3|TRBV10-3
CAISDQGATDTQYF
>TRBJ1-6|TRBV27
CASSLLNSPLHF
>TRBJ1-1|TRBV29-1
CSVEVLMNTEAFF
>TRBJ2-6|TRBV27
CASSREYVRGTGANVLTF
>TRBJ2-3|TRBV29-1
CSVERGKTGYTQYF
>TRBJ2-2|TRBV2
CASSHYAGGELFF
>TRBJ2-6|TRBV7-3
CASSLKSVASSGANVLTF
>TRBJ2-5|TRBV11-2
CASSSLGRGETQYF
>TRBJ1-4|TRBV30
CAWSLTGAKEKLFF
>TRBJ2-4|TRBV18
CASSPVTRELAKNIQYF
>TRBJ1-2|TRBV5-1
CASSPSRDNYGYTF
>TRBJ1-4|TRBV9
CASSPNLGSNEKLFF
>TRBJ1-2|TRBV5-4
CASSPGGGPGYGYTF
>TRBJ1-2|TRBV20-1
CAVDAPYGYTF
>TRBJ2-7|TRBV7-9
CASSFSGLDYEQYF
>TRBJ1-4|TRBV6-6
CASRTRQGPYEKLFF
>TRBJ1-1|TRBV30
CAWSPPTSRQNTEAFF
>TRBJ1-1|TRBV7-2
CASSSGPGEWMNTEAFF
>TRBJ2-7|TRBV5-5
CASSSPGLAGGPGYEQYF
>TRBJ2-2|TRBV9
CASSVAVATNTGELFF
>TRBJ2-1|TRBV5-1
CASKPGQGVSYNEQFF
>TRBJ2-3|TRBV10-3
CAISESTYAGGLGLSDTQYF
>TRBJ1-5|TRBV2
CASSEQGSNQPQHF
>TRBJ1-2|TRBV6-5
CASSNTGYAGYTF
>TRBJ2-7|TRBV29-1
CSVGTDYPTYEQYF
>TRBJ1-1|TRBV29-1
CSVKKVTGKEAFF
>TRBJ2-3|TRBV29-1
CSVAHLATDTQYF
>TRBJ2-7|TRBV11-2
CASSPRHYEQYF
>TRBJ2-7|TRBV30
CAWKGTPGSYEQYF
>TRBJ1-2|TRBV18
CASSPTGQLLGYTF
>TRBJ2-7|TRBV6-5
CASSFQGIEQYF
>TRBJ2-2|TRBV6-1
CASSEQGAGTGELFF
>TRBJ1-1|TRBV27
CASSPLSPRQLEHPEAFF
>TRBJ1-3|TRBV6-5
CANHPTGAGNTIYF
>TRBJ1-2|TRBV15
CATSRGGTYYGYTF
>TRBJ1-1|TRBV18
CASSPPVTGPVLHPNTEAFF
>TRBJ1-1|TRBV29-1
CSVDLSTDSRNTEAFF
>TRBJ2-2|TRBV6-5
CASSLTGRTGELFF
>TRBJ2-7|TRBV29-1
CSVARETYEQYF
>TRBJ1-5|TRBV7-2
CASSLDGTGSNQPQHF
>TRBJ2-1|TRBV29-1
CSATRGAGTLNEQFF
>TRBJ2-7|TRBV5-1
CASSPGTVGRPYEQYF
>TRBJ1-2|TRBV7-9
CASSLGSYGYTF
>TRBJ1-6|TRBV4-1
CASSQGTQGRRNSPLHF
>TRBJ2-7|TRBV30
CAWSASGRSEQYF
>TRBJ1-1|TRBV6-5
CASSYGTNLANTEAFF
>TRBJ2-5|TRBV7-6
CASSPTSFQETQYF
>TRBJ1-3|TRBV7-2
CASSTSGTGNSGNTIYF
>TRBJ1-4|TRBV5-4
CASSPGQIATNEKLFF
>TRBJ2-6|TRBV15
CATSRDLSGDPRRANVLTF